What follows are 24 T cell receptor beta chains derived from one specimen sequenced in a study of shared clonotypes between healthy human individuals. The assay was immunoSEQ multiplex PCR, and TCRdb's table has in-frame clones only and misses some. The sample has 400,000 to 600,000 clones; over 60% are singletons. The specimen sequenced was PBMCs. Source of these receptors: a woman between 40 and 50 years old in good health. Some clones in this sample may be carry-over from other donors' samples.

V gene TRBV6-4 combines with J gene TRBJ2-2; D is undetermined. Germline CDR1 is MRHNA and CDR2 is SNTAGT. V lost 4 bases and J 4 bases, leaving 7 bases between the germline ends. CDR3 size: 13 residues. The CDR3 DNA reads as TGTGCCAGCAGTGGAAGTGGCACCGGGGAGCTGTTTTTT. It translates to CASSGSGTGELFF.

The chain combines TRBV5-4 with TRBJ1-3; tentative D call: TRBD1 (5 bases). Trimming cost V 0 bases and J 2 bases, with 9 bases left between them. The CDR3 contains 15 residues. Germline CDR1 is SGHNT and CDR2 is YYREEE (reference sequence). In DNA form, the CDR3 reads TGTGCCAGCAGCTTGGGGGGCGCGACTGGAAACACCATATATTTT. As protein: CASSLGGATGNTIYF.

This chain links TRBV19 with TRBJ1-1, with 7 bases fitting TRBD1. Unmatched junction bases numbered 9, after V lost 3 bases and J lost 8 bases. Germline V gene data show CDR1 as LNHDA and CDR2 as SQIVND (reference sequence). This CDR3 has 14 amino acids. For the CDR3, the DNA is TGTGCCAGTAGTATCCAGACAGGGACAGCCGAAGCTTTCTTT. Its protein product is CASSIQTGTAEAFF.

V is TRBV10-2 and J is TRBJ2-6; no clear D gene. Germline CDR1 WSHSY, CDR2 SAAADI. This CDR3 has 16 amino acids. The ends were cut back, 3 bases at V and 1 base at J, with 10 bases in the middle. CDR3 nucleotide sequence: TGCGCCAGCAGTGACAGACGTTCTTCTGGGGCCAACGTCCTGACTTTC. Protein product: CASSDRRSSGANVLTF.

The chain employs TRBV7-2 and TRBJ1-4; D is ambiguous. V was clipped by 1 base and J by 0 bases, with 9 bases between them. This CDR3 is 16 amino acids long. The germline CDR1 and CDR2 sequences are SGHTA and FQGNSA. This chain's CDR3 is CASSLVGTATNEKLFF. The CDR3 region has the DNA TGTGCCAGCAGCTTAGTAGGCACCGCAACTAATGAAAAACTGTTTTTT.

This clone was seen more than once but under ten times. This chain connects TRBV9 to TRBJ2-1; D not certain. Germline-derived CDR1 and CDR2 are SGDLS and YYNGEE. Trimming removed 4 bases from V and 6 bases from J, with 14 bases in between. The CDR3 has 14 residues. This CDR3 is CASSPHPSLNEQFF. The CDR3 nucleotides are TGTGCCAGCAGCCCCCACCCGAGTCTCAATGAGCAGTTCTTC.

The V call is TRBV7-2, the J call TRBJ1-3, with no clear D. Germline V gene lookup returns CDR1 SGHTA and CDR2 FQGNSA. CDR3 length equals 12 residues. Trimming removed 5 bases from V and 4 bases from J, with 6 bases in between. The CDR3 protein is CASSPFGNTIYF. CDR3 in DNA: TGTGCCAGCAGCCCCTTCGGAAACACCATATATTTT.

Of note for this clone: It is likely a read error, because the conserved phenylalanine at the end of the CDR3 is missing. The DNA is left out, because the CDR3 cannot be placed on it with certainty; the CDR3 is given as TCRdb lists it. The chain links TRBV13 to TRBJ2-3. The CDR3 spans 9 residues, counting both ends. In germline, CDR1 is PRHDT, CDR2 FYEKMQ (reference sequence). The CDR3 is CAGRTVGID.

J is TRBJ2-2 and V is TRBV6-5; weak D call: TRBD1 (6 bases). The CDR3 is 12 amino acids. Per the germline V gene, CDR1 is MNHEY and CDR2 is SVGAGI. Trimming stripped 8 bases from V and 4 bases from J, with 8 bases between. CDR3 coding DNA: TGTGCCAGCTACAGGGTCACCGGGGAGCTGTTTTTT. Encoded protein: CASYRVTGELFF.

The chain's CDR3 is CASSVTLGQGYTDTQYF. As DNA, the CDR3 is TGTGCCAGCAGCGTCACCCTAGGACAGGGTTACACAGATACGCAGTATTTT. This chain connects TRBV9 to TRBJ2-3; 8 bases align to TRBD1. Germline V gene data show CDR1 as SGDLS and CDR2 as YYNGEE. Unmatched junction bases numbered 10, after V lost 2 bases and J lost 2 bases. The CDR3 consists of 17 residues.

V and J are TRBV9 and TRBJ2-1, with D maybe TRBD2 (6 bases). The V gene lost 1 base and the J gene lost 4 bases, with 9 bases spanning the gap. The CDR3 is made up of 14 amino acids. In germline, CDR1 is SGDLS, CDR2 YYNGEE. The CDR3 bases are TGTGCCAGCAGCGTATCAAGCGGGTACAATGAGCAGTTCTTC. It yields the protein CASSVSSGYNEQFF.

The chain recombines TRBV30 with TRBJ1-6; TRBD1 might be the D (6 bases). Trimming took off 0 bases at V and 9 bases at J, with 12 bases between the two ends. Germline V lookup: CDR1 GTSNPN, CDR2 SVGIG (reference sequence). This CDR3 spans 14 amino acids. The CDR3 sequence: CAWSVWRGGSPLHF. For the CDR3, the DNA is TGTGCCTGGAGTGTATGGAGGGGGGGTTCACCCCTCCACTTT.

V gene TRBV4-2 combines with J gene TRBJ1-1; no clear D. V lost 0 bases to trimming and J lost 0 bases, with 8 bases between them. CDR3 length equals 15 residues. The germline CDR1 and CDR2 sequences are LGHNA and YNFKEQ. The CDR3, as DNA: TGTGCCAGCAGCCAAGAGGAACAGTTGAACACTGAAGCTTTCTTT. Protein product: CASSQEEQLNTEAFF.

The rearrangement links TRBV13 to TRBJ1-1; the D gene is possibly TRBD1 (5 bases). Germline V gene sequence: CDR1 PRHDT, CDR2 FYEKMQ (reference sequence). The CDR3 runs 13 residues. With 5 bases removed from V and 3 bases from J, the gap between germline ends came to 10 bases. The CDR3 DNA reads TGTGCCAGCAGCCAAAGACAGTACACTGAAGCTTTCTTT. This sequence encodes CASSQRQYTEAFF.

The chain employs TRBV19 and TRBJ2-2; possible D gene TRBD2, 6 bases. Germline V gene data show CDR1 as LNHDA and CDR2 as SQIVND (reference sequence). CDR3 length: 15 residues. Trimming shortened V by 6 bases and J by 5 bases, and 16 bases separated the two germline ends. CDR3 region: CASRTASAGTGELFF. The CDR3 DNA reads TGTGCCAGTAGGACCGCTAGCGCGGGGACCGGGGAGCTGTTTTTT.

This chain links TRBV28 with TRBJ2-3; D remains unclear. CDR1 is MDHEN and CDR2 is SYDVKM in the germline V gene. The CDR3 is 15 residues long. Trimming pared 3 bases from V and 2 bases from J, leaving 12 bases between. The CDR3 DNA sequence: TGTGCCAGCAGTTTTTATGGGCTTTCCACAGATACGCAGTATTTT. This sequence encodes CASSFYGLSTDTQYF. The full variable domain, its missing parts supplied by reference TRBV28 and TRBJ2-3, is DVKVTQSSRYLVKRTGEKVFLECVQDMDHENMFWYRQDPGLGLRLIYFSYDVKMKEKGDIPEGYSVSREKKERFSLILESASTNQTSMYLCASSFYGLSTDTQYFGPGTRLTVL.

This chain links TRBV28 with TRBJ1-3; D uncertain. CDR1 and CDR2 from the germline V gene are MDHEN and SYDVKM. V lost 5 bases, J lost 2 bases, and 7 bases lay in between. The CDR3 has 13 amino acids. The CDR3 coding sequence is TGTGCCAGCAGTCTCGGGGCTGGAAACACCATATATTTT. It translates to CASSLGAGNTIYF.

This clone has more than one count but fewer than ten. The chain has TRBV10-2 and TRBJ1-1; the D gene is possibly TRBD1 (6 bases). The CDR3 contains 14 residues. The germline CDR1 and CDR2 sequences are WSHSY and SAAADI. The germline V and J ends were trimmed by 8 bases and 3 bases, with 16 bases remaining between them. For the CDR3, the DNA is TGCGCCAGCCTTGGTGGGGGCTCGGACACTGAAGCTTTCTTT. It is translated as CASLGGGSDTEAFF.

The chain recombines TRBV5-4 with TRBJ2-7, with 11 positions matching TRBD1. V lost 4 bases to trimming and J lost 4 bases; unmatched junction nucleotides: 4. CDR1 is SGHNT, CDR2 YYREEE, per germline (reference sequence). There are 14 residues in the CDR3. The CDR3 DNA follows: TGTGCCAGCAGCGGCCGGGACAGGGGGTACGAGCAGTACTTC. It specifies CASSGRDRGYEQYF.

This chain uses TRBV5-5 with TRBJ1-2; weak D call: TRBD1 (5 bases). V shed 0 bases and J shed 8 bases, with 14 bases lying between them. CDR1 is SGHKS, CDR2 YYEKEE, per germline (reference sequence). The CDR3 runs 14 residues. In DNA form, the CDR3 reads TGTGCCAGCAGCTTGGAAGGGGCTCCGAGAGGCTACACCTTC. Its protein is CASSLEGAPRGYTF.

Concerning this clone: The sample carries other DNA sequences with the same CDR3. The V call is TRBV28, the J call TRBJ2-7, with D uncertain. Trimming took 4 bases from V and 2 from J, leaving 12 bases between them. CDR1 is MDHEN and CDR2 is SYDVKM in the germline V gene. This CDR3 region has 14 residues. CDR3 DNA sequence: TGTGCCAGCAGTTCCCCGGACCGAGCCTACGAGCAGTACTTC. Translation: CASSSPDRAYEQYF.

The V and J genes are TRBV14 and TRBJ2-7; D remains ambiguous. Germline lookup yields CDR1 SGHDN and CDR2 FVKESK. V lost 1 base to trimming and J lost 8 bases, with 6 bases between them. The CDR3 is made up of 11 amino acids. CDR3 DNA: TGTGCCAGCAGCCAAGTGGGTAAGCAGTACTTC. Protein product: CASSQVGKQYF.

This chain uses TRBV18 with TRBJ2-5; 13 bases are a match to TRBD2. The better agreement between TRBJ2-7 and the DNA end casts doubt on the J call. Germline V gene data show CDR1 as KGHSH and CDR2 as LQKENI. The CDR3 sequence is 17 residues long. As DNA, the CDR3 is TGTGCCAGCTCATCAGGGACTAGCGGGACTATTTCCTACGAGCAGTACTTC. Its translation is CASSSGTSGTISYEQYF.

This clone was found a few times. The rearrangement uses TRBV25-1 and TRBJ1-3; 7 nucleotides match TRBD1. Unmatched junction bases numbered 11, after V lost 1 base and J lost 11 bases. The CDR3 spans 15 residues. CDR1 and CDR2 from the germline V gene are MGHDK and SYGVNS. The CDR3: CASSESGQESSAIYF. The CDR3 DNA reads TGTGCCAGCAGTGAATCAGGACAGGAGTCCTCTGCCATATATTTT.